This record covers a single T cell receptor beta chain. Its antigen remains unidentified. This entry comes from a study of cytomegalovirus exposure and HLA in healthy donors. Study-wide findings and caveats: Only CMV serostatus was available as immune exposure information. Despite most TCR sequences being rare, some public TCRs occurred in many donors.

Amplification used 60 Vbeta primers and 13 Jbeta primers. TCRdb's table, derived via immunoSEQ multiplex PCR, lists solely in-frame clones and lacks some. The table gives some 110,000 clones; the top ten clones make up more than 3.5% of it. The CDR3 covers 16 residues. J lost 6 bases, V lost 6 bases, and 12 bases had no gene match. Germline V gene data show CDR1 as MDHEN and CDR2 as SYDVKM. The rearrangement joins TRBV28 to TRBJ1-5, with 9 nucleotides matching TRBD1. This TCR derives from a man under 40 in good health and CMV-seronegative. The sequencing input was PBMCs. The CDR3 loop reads CASRLSPGQGSQPQHF. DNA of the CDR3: TGTGCCAGCAGACTTTCTCCGGGACAGGGATCTCAGCCCCAGCATTTT.